These 3 T cell receptor beta chains were sequenced from one sample in a study of radiotherapy plus CTLA-4 blockade in lung cancer. Using immunoSEQ multiplex PCR, the repertoire was profiled, and TCRdb retains in-frame clones only, with some absent. The sample contains approximately 40,000 clones, approximately 83% of which appear only once. The sample consisted of peripheral blood, taken from a patient treated with radiotherapy plus ipilimumab. Receptor source: a human donor with non-small cell lung cancer whose response to radiotherapy plus ipilimumab could not be evaluated.

The V and J genes are TRBV7-8 and TRBJ2-3; 11 bases map to TRBD2. The CDR3 sequence is 17 residues long. Germline CDR1 SGHVS, CDR2 FQNEAQ. Trimming removed 3 bases from V and 2 bases from J; junction bases left unmatched: 7. In DNA form, the CDR3 reads TGTGCCAGCAGCTTGGGGACTAGCGGAAGGTTCACAGATACGCAGTATTTT. It yields the protein CASSLGTSGRFTDTQYF. The full variable domain, with the rest looked up from reference TRBV7-8 and TRBJ2-3, is GAGVSQSPRYKVAKRGQDVALRCDPISGHVSLFWYQQALGQGPEFLTYFQNEAQLDKSGLPSDRFFAERPEGSVSTLKIQRTQQEDSAVYLCASSLGTSGRFTDTQYFGPGTRLTVL.

CDR3 DNA: TGTGCCAGCAGCTCCCAGGGGTCTTGGGAGACCCAGTACTTC. It yields the protein CASSSQGSWETQYF. This chain links TRBV5-4 with TRBJ2-5, with D possibly being TRBD1 (6 bases). Germline values: CDR1 SGHNT, CDR2 YYREEE (reference sequence). The ends were cut back, 3 bases at V and 5 bases at J, with 14 bases in the middle. This CDR3 comprises 14 residues.

The chain links TRBV5-1 to TRBJ1-2, with D tentatively TRBD1 (5 bases). Trimming took 2 bases from V and 6 from J, leaving 11 bases between them. CDR1 is SGHRS, CDR2 YFSETQ, per germline. The CDR3 has 13 amino acids. The CDR3 sequence is CASSFGGYDGYTF. DNA for the CDR3: TGCGCCAGCAGCTTCGGGGGATATGATGGCTACACCTTC.